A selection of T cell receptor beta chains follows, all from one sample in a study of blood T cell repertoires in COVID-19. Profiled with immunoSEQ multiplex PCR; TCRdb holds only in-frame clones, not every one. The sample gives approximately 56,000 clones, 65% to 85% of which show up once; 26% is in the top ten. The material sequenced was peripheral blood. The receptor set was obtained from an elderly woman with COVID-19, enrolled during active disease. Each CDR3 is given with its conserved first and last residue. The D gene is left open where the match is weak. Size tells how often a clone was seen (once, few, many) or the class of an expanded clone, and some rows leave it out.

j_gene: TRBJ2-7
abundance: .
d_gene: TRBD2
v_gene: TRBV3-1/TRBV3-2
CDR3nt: TGTGCCAGCAGCCAAGAGGGGCTAGCGGGAGGGCCTTCTTACGAGCAGTACTTC
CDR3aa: CASSQEGLAGGPSYEQYF

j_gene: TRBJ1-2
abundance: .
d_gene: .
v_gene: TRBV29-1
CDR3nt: TGCAGCGTTGGGCAGGGGACTAACTATGGCTACACCTTC
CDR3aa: CSVGQGTNYGYTF

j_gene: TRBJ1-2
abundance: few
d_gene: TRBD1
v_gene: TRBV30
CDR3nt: TGTGCCTGGCAGGGACAGATTAAACATGGCTACACCTTC
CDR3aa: CAWQGQIKHGYTF

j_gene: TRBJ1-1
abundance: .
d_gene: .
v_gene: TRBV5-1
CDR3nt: TGCGCCAGCAGCTTTCAGGTAAACACTGAAGCTTTCTTT
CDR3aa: CASSFQVNTEAFF

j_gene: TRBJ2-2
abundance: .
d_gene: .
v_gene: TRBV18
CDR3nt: TGTGCCAGCTCACCATCGCAGGGCGCCGGGGAGCTGTTTTTT
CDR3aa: CASSPSQGAGELFF

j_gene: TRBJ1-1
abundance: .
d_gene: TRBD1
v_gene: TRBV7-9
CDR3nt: TGTGCCAGCAGCGCGACAGGGGGCCATACTGAAGCTTTCTTT
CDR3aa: CASSATGGHTEAFF

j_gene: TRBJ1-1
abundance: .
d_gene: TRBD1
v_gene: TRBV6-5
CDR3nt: TGTGCCAGCACTATTACAGGGGGGAACACTGAAGCTTTCTTT
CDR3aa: CASTITGGNTEAFF

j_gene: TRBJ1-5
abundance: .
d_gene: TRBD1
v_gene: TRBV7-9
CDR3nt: TGTGCCAGCAGCTTAGGGACAGGGGATTCGAGTCAGCCCCAGCATTTT
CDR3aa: CASSLGTGDSSQPQHF

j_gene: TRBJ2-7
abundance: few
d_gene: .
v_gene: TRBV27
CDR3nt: TGTGCCAGCAGTTTATTAGGGACAAGAACCTACGAGCAGTACTTC
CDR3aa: CASSLLGTRTYEQYF

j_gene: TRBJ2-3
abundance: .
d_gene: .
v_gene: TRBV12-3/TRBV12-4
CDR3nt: TGTGCCAGCACCTCGCACGGAGATACGCAGTATTTT
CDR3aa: CASTSHGDTQYF

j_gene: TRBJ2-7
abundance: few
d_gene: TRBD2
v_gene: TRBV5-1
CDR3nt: TGCGCCAGCAGCTTGGAAAAACCGGGACTAGCCCACGAGCAGTACTTC
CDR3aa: CASSLEKPGLAHEQYF

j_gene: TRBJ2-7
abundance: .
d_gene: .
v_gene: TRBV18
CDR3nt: TGTGCCAGCTCACCCGGACACCTCTACGAGCAGTACTTC
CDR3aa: CASSPGHLYEQYF

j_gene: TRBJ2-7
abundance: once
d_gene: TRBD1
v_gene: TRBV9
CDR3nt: TGTGCCAGCAGCGTAGACGGGGCCAGGGGGTACGAGCAGTACTTC
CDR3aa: CASSVDGARGYEQYF

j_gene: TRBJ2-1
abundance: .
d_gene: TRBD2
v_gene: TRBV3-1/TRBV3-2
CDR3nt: TGTGCCAGCAGCCAAGTAGGGGTTAGCGGGAGTGCGTACAATGAGCAGTTCTTC
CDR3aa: CASSQVGVSGSAYNEQFF

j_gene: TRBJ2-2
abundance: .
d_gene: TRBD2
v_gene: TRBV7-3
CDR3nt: TGTGCCAGCCGCCGATCTAGCGGGATTTCCGGGGAGCTGTTTTTT
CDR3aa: CASRRSSGISGELFF

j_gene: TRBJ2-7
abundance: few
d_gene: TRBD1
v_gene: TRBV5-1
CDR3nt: TGCGCCAGCAGCCCATGGGACAGGCTTAACGAGCAGTACTTC
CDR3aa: CASSPWDRLNEQYF

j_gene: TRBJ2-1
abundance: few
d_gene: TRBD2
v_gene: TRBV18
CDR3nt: TGTGCCAGCTCACCCGCCGTGACTAGCGGGAGCCCGTTCTTC
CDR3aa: CASSPAVTSGSPFF

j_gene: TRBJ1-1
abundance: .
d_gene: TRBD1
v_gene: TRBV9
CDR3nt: TGTGCCAGCAGCGTTTCGGACAGGGGGTTCACTGAAGCTTTCTTT
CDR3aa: CASSVSDRGFTEAFF

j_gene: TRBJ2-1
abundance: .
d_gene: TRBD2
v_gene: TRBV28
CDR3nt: TGTGCCAGCAGCTCCTTTAGCGGGGGTATCTACAATGAGCAGTTCTTC
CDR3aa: CASSSFSGGIYNEQFF

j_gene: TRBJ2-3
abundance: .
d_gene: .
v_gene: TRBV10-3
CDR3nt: TGTGCCATCAGTGACGAGCCGATGGGCACAGATACGCAGTATTTT
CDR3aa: CAISDEPMGTDTQYF

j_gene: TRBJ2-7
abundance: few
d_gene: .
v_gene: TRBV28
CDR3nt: TGTGCCAGCAGTTTCGGGGGAGCGGCCCGCTACGAGCAGTACTTC
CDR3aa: CASSFGGAARYEQYF

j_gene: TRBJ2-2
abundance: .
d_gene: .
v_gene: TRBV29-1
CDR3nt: TGCAGCGTTCAGACTAGGCCCGGCGGGGAGCTGTTTTTT
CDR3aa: CSVQTRPGGELFF

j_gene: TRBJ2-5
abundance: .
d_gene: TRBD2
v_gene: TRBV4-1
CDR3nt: TGCGCCAGCAGCCAAGATGACGCGGGAGCGGGGGAGACCCAGTACTTC
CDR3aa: CASSQDDAGAGETQYF

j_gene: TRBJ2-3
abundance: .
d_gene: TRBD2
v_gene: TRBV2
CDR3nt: TGTGCCAGCAGGAGACTAGCGGGAGGGACAGATACGCAGTATTTT
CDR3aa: CASRRLAGGTDTQYF

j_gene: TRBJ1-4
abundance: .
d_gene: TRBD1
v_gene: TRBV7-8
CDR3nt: TGTGCCAGCAGTTACTACGGGCAGGGGGGTGAAAAACTGTTTTTT
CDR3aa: CASSYYGQGGEKLFF

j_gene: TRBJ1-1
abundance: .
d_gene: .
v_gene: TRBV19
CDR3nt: TGTGCCAGTAGTCCCCAGGGGCTGAACACTGAAGCTTTCTTT
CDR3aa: CASSPQGLNTEAFF

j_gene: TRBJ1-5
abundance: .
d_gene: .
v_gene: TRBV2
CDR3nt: TGTGCCAGCACAACAGGGAACAATCAGCCCCAGCATTTT
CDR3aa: CASTTGNNQPQHF

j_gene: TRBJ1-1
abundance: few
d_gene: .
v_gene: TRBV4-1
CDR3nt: TGCGCCAGCAGCCAAGATATGAATCTCAGGGGCGGAAACACTGAAGCTTTCTTT
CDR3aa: CASSQDMNLRGGNTEAFF

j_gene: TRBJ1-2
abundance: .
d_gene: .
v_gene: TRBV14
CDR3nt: TGTGCCAGCAGCCCAGTGGACAGCCGGGACTATGGCTACACCTTC
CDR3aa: CASSPVDSRDYGYTF

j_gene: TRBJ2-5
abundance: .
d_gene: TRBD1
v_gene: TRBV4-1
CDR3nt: TGCGCCAGCAGCCAAGATGGACAGGGGGCGGGTGAGACCCAGTACTTC
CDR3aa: CASSQDGQGAGETQYF

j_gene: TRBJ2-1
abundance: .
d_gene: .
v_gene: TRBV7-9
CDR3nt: TGTGCCAGCAGCCCCTGGGGGGACAATGAGCAGTTCTTC
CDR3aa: CASSPWGDNEQFF

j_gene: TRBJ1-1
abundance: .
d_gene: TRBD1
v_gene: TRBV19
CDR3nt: TGTGCCAGTAGTACCGGGACAGACACTGAAGCTTTCTTT
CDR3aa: CASSTGTDTEAFF

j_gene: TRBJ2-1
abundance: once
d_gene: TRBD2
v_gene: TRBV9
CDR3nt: TGTGCCAGCAGCCCTCCGACGACGGGAGGGGGCAATGAGCAGTTCTTC
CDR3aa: CASSPPTTGGGNEQFF

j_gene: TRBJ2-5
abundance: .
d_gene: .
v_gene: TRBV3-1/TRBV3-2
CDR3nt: TGTGCCAGCAGCCCATGGACAGACCAAGGGACCCAGTACTTC
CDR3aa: CASSPWTDQGTQYF

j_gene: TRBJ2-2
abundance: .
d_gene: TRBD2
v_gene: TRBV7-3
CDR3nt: TGTGCCAGCAGCTTTGGGCAGGGAGGGGCCGGGGAGCTGTTTTTT
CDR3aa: CASSFGQGGAGELFF

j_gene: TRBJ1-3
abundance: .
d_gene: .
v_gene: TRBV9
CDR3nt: TGTGCCAGCAGCGTAGGGGGAGGTGCGGCTGGAAACACCATATATTTT
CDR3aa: CASSVGGGAAGNTIYF

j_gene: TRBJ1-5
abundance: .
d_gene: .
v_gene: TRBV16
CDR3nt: TGTGCCAGCAGCCCCATGGGGGGGGCAAGTCAGCCCCAGCATTTT
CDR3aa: CASSPMGGASQPQHF

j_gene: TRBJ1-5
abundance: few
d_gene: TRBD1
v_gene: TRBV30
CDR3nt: TGTGCCTGGAGTATGGGACAGGGAAATCAGCCCCAGCATTTT
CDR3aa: CAWSMGQGNQPQHF

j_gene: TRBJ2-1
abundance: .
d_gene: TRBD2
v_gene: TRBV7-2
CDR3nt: TGTGCCAGCAGCTTGGGGCGGGAGCGCGATGAGCAGTTCTTC
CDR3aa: CASSLGRERDEQFF

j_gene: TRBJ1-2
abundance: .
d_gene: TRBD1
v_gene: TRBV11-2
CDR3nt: TGTGCCAGCAGCTCCCTATCCAGGGGGGATGGCTACACCTTC
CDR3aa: CASSSLSRGDGYTF

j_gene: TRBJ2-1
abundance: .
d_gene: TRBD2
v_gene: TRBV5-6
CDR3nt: TGTGCCAGCAGCCCACTAGCGGGAGCGTACTACAATGAGCAGTTCTTC
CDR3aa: CASSPLAGAYYNEQFF

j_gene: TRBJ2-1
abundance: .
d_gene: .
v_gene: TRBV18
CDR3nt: TGTGCCAGCTCCCCGCTCGGGCGCGGGCTCTCCTACAATGAGCAGTTCTTC
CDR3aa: CASSPLGRGLSYNEQFF

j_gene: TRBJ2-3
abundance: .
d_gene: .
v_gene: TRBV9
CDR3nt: TGTGCCAGCAGCCCATACCTAGAGGCCACAGATACGCAGTATTTT
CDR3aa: CASSPYLEATDTQYF

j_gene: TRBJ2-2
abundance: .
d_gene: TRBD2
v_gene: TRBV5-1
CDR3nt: TGCGCCAGCAGCCGGACTAGCGGGAAAACCGGGGAGCTGTTTTTT
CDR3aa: CASSRTSGKTGELFF

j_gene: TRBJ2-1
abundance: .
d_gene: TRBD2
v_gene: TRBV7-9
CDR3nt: TGTGCCAGCAGCTTAACCCGGAGCGGGAGTAGAGGAAATGAGCAGTTCTTC
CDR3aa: CASSLTRSGSRGNEQFF

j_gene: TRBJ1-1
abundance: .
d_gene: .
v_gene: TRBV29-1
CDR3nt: TGCAGCGTACAAGACACGAACACTGAAGCTTTCTTT
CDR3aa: CSVQDTNTEAFF